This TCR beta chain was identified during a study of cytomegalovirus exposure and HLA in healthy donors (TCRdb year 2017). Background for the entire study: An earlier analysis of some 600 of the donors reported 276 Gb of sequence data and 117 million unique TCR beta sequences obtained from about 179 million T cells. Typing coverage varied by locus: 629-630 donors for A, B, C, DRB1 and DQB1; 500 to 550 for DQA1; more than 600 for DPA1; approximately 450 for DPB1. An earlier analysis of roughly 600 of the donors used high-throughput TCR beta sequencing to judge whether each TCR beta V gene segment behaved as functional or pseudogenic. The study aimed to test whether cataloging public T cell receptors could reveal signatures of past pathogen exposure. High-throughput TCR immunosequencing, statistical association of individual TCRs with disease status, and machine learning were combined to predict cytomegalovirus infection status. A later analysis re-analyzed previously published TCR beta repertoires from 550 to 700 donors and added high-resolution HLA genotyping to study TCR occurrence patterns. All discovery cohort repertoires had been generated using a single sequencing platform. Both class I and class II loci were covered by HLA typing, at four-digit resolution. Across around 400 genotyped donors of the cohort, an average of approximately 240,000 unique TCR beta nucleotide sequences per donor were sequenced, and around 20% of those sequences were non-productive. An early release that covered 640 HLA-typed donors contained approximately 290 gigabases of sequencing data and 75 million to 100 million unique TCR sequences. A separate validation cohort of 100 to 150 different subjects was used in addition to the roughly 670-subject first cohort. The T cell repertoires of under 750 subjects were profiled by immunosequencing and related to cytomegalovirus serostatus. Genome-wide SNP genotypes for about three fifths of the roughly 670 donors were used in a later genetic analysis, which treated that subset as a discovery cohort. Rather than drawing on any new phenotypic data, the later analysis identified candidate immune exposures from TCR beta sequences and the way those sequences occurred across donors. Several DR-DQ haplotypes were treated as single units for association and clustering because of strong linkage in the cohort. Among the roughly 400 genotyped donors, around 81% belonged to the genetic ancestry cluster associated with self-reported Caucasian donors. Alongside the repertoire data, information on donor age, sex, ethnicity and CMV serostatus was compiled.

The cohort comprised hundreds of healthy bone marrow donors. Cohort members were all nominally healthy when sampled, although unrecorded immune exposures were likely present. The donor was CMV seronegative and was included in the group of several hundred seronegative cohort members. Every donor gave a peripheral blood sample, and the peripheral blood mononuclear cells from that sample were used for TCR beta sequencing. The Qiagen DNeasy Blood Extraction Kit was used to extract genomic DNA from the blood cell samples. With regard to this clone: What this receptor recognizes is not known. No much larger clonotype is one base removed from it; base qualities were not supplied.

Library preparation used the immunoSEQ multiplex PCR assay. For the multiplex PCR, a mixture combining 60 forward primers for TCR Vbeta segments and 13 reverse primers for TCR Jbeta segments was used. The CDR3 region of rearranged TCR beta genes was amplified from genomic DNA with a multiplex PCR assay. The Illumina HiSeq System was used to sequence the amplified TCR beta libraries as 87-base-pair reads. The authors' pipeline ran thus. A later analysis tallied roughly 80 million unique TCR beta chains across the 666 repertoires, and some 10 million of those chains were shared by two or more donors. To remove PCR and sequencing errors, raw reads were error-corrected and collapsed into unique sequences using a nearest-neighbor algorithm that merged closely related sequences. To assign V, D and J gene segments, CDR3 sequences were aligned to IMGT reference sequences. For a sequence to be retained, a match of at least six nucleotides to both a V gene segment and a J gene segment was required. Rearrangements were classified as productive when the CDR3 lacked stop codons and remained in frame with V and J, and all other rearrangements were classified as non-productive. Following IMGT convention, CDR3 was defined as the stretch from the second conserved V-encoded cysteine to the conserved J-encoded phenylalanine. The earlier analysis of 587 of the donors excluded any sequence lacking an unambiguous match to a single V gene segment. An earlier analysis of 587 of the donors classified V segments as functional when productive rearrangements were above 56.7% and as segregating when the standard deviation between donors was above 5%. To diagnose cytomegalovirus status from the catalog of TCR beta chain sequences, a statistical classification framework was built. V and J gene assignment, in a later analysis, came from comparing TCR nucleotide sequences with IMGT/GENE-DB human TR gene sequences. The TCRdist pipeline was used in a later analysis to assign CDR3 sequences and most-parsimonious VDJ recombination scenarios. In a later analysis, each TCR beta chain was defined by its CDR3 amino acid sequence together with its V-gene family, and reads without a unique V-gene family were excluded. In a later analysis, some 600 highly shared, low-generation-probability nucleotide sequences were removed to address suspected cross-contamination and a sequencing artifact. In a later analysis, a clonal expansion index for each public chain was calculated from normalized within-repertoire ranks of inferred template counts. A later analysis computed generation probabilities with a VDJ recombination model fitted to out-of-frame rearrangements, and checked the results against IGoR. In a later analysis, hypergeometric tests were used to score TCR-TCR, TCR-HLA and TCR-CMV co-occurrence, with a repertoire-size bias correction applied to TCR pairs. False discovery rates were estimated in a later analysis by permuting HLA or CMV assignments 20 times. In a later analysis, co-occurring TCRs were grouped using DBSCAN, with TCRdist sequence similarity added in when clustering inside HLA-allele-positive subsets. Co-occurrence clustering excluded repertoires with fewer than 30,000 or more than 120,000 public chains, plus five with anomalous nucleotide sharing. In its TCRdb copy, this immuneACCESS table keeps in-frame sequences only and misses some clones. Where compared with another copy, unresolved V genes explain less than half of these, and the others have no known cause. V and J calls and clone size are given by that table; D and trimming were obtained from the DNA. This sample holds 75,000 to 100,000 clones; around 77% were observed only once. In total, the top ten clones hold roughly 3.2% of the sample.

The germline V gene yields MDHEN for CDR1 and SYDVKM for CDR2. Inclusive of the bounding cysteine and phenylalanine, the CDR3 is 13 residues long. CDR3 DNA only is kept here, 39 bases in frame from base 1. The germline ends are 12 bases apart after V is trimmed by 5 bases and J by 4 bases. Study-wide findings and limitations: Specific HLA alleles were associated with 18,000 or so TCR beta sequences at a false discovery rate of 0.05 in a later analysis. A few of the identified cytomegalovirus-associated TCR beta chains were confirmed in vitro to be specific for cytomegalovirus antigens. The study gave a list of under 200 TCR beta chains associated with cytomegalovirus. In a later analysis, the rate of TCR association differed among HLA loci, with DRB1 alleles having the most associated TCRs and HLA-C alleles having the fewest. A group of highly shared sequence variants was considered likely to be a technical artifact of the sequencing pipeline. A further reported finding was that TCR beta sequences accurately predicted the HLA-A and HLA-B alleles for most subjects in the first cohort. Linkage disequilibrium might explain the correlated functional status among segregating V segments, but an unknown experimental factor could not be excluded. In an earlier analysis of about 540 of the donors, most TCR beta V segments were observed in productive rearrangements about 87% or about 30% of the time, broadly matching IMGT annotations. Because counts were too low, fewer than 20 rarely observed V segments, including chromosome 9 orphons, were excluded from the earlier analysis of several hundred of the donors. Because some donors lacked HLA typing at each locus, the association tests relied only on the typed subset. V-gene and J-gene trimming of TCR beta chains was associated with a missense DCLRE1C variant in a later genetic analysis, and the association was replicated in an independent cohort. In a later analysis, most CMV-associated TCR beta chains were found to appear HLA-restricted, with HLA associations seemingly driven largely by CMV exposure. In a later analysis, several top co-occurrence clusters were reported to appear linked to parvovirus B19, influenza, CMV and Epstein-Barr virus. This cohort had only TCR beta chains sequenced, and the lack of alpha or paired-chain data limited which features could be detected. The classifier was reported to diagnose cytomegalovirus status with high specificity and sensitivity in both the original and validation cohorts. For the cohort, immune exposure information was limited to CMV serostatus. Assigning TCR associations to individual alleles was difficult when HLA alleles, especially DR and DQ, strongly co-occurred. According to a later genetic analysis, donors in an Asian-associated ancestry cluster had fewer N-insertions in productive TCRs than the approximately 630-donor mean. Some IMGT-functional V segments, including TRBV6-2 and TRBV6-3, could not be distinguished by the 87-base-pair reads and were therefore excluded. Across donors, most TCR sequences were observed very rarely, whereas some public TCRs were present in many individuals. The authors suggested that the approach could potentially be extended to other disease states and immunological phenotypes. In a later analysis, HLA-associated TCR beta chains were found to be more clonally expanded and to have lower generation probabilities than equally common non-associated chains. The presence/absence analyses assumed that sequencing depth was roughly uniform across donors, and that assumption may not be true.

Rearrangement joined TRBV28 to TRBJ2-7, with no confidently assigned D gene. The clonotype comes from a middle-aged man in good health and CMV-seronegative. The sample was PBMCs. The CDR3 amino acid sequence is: CASSRGLLYEQYF. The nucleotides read TGTGCCAGCAGTCGAGGCCTCTTGTACGAGCAGTACTTC.